These T cell receptor beta chains were read from a single sample in a study of shared clonotypes between healthy human individuals. Assay: immunoSEQ multiplex PCR; the TCRdb copy retains only in-frame clones and omits some. The sample shows millions of clones, just over 90% of them seen only once. The sequenced sample was naive CD4+ T cells sorted from blood. These TCRs come from a man between 18 and 35 years old in good health. CDR3s leave out the opening cysteine and the closing phenylalanine or tryptophan.

j_call | v_call | cdr3_length | cdr3_aa
TRBJ1-1 | TRBV19 | 13 | ASNPQGTLNTEAF
TRBJ2-2 | TRBV5-4 | 14 | ASSAGQLTNTGELF
TRBJ2-1 | TRBV29-1 | 11 | SVQSQPRAGQF
TRBJ2-5 | TRBV2 | 12 | ASSEESFQETQY
TRBJ1-1 | TRBV2 | 12 | ASRIGGAGTEAF
TRBJ2-1 | TRBV15 | 10 | ATSRVDREQF
TRBJ2-2 | TRBV5-1 | 12 | ASSSNDLAGELF
TRBJ2-7 | TRBV5-4 | 11 | ASSTGQIYEQY
TRBJ1-4 | TRBV5-6 | 13 | ASSSGSKANEKLF
TRBJ1-1 | TRBV5-1 | 14 | ASSSTATGTNTEAF
TRBJ2-7 | TRBV6-5 | 13 | ASSYSAGGIYEQY
TRBJ2-7 | TRBV9 | 11 | ASSPERTGREY
TRBJ1-1 | TRBV15 | 11 | ATSRPQGSEAF
TRBJ2-7 | TRBV5-4 | 14 | ASSSAGAGGSYEQY
TRBJ1-3 | TRBV9 | 13 | ASSPIVGTGNTIY
TRBJ1-5 | TRBV19 | 16 | ASSIDHARGVGNQPQH
TRBJ1-3 | TRBV21-1 | 15 | ASSTLSQGLSGNTIY
TRBJ1-2 | TRBV6-1 | 12 | ASSERQGAGGYT
TRBJ1-2 | TRBV5-6 | 13 | ASSLGGRANYGYT
TRBJ2-1 | TRBV2 | 12 | ASKTSGQYNEQF
TRBJ2-7 | TRBV6-4 | 10 | ASSDSPYEQY
TRBJ2-3 | TRBV7-2 | 15 | ASSSHWGGSGADTQY
TRBJ2-7 | TRBV5-4 | 11 | ASRGDIAREQY
TRBJ1-4 | TRBV9 | 12 | ASSRDGFNEKLF
TRBJ1-5 | TRBV2 | 12 | ASSVEDRPSPQH
TRBJ2-7 | TRBV5-1 | 13 | ASSSTGTSTYEQY
TRBJ1-2 | TRBV6-5 | 12 | ASSRGQKDYGYT
TRBJ1-5 | TRBV10-1 | 11 | ASSRSREQPQH
TRBJ2-1 | TRBV7-9 | 14 | ASSSGVTGPYNEQF
TRBJ2-7 | TRBV5-6 | 14 | ASSYNWDRISGEQY
TRBJ2-7 | TRBV25-1 | 13 | ASSEWGGGPYEQY
TRBJ1-6 | TRBV28 | 13 | ASSFDDRGHAPLH
TRBJ2-2 | TRBV2 | 12 | ASSALRNTGELF
TRBJ1-5 | TRBV18 | 14 | ASSPTQGSGNQPQH
TRBJ1-2 | TRBV2 | 14 | ASSPSRPGLNYGYT
TRBJ2-3 | TRBV7-2 | 15 | ASSLELAGRFTDTQY
TRBJ2-4 | TRBV30 | 12 | AWSTQGAKNIQY
TRBJ2-3 | TRBV7-8 | 12 | ASSLGQSTDTQY
TRBJ2-1 | TRBV11-2 | 12 | ASSPGFLYNEQF
TRBJ2-2 | TRBV4-1 | 16 | ASSQDEASGANTGELF
TRBJ1-2 | TRBV30 | 13 | AWLSFGTINYGYT
TRBJ1-1 | TRBV10-2 | 11 | ASSEEVFTEAF
TRBJ2-3 | TRBV7-9 | 12 | ASSPGLPERMQY
TRBJ2-1 | TRBV10-3 | 14 | AISEVRIAGEFEQF
TRBJ1-3 | TRBV7-9 | 16 | ASSLARPPGQEGNTIY
TRBJ2-7 | TRBV2 | 13 | ASKIGTGGFDEQY
TRBJ1-2 | TRBV30 | 10 | AWSPGGQAYT
TRBJ1-3 | TRBV18 | 12 | ASSPPGPGNTIY
TRBJ2-3 | TRBV19 | 13 | ASSRPGVSTDTQY
TRBJ2-7 | TRBV7-8 | 15 | ASSISPTSGGLYEQY
TRBJ1-3 | TRBV9 | 14 | ASSVGQLFSGNTIY
TRBJ2-3 | TRBV6-1 | 13 | ASNKGDTSTDTQY
TRBJ2-7 | TRBV15 | 17 | ATSRDKGPLAGEGGEQY
TRBJ2-3 | TRBV5-1 | 12 | ASERGASTDTQY
TRBJ2-7 | TRBV29-1 | 13 | SVAITLEVLGEQY
TRBJ2-6 | TRBV6-1 | 12 | ASIKPSGANVLT
TRBJ1-6 | TRBV6-4 | 13 | ASTWTGGMRSPLH
TRBJ1-3 | TRBV9 | 13 | ASSVGVSSGNTIY
TRBJ2-5 | TRBV11-2 | 14 | ASSLGLAGTGETQY
TRBJ2-1 | TRBV7-2 | 10 | ASSLVANEQF